This T cell receptor beta chain was obtained from a study of blood T cell repertoires in COVID-19. Overall study: Acute and convalescent COVID-19 specimens originated in the United States, Italy and Spain. T cells, B-cell-depleted T cells, or PBMCs supplied cDNA or gDNA.

Germline CDR1 LNHNV, CDR2 YYDKDF (reference sequence). The trim removed 8 bases at V and 4 bases at J, leaving 8 bases unmatched. The CDR3 is made up of 14 amino acids. Participants came from roughly 25 US areas, aged about 18 to 90 years. The study assigned cohorts using participant-reported clinical history. Repertoires were generated with immunoSEQ multiplex PCR, while TCRdb's copy carries only in-frame clones and drops some. The data hold 250,000 to 300,000 clones, with about 80% observed a single time. V and J are TRBV15 and TRBJ2-3, with 8 bases lining up with TRBD2. The sequencing sample was made of PBMCs or T cells enriched from blood (not recorded which). This clonotype was obtained from a man younger than 45 with acute COVID-19. CDR3 sequence reads: CATGNGGASDTQYF. CDR3 bases: TGTGCCACCGGAAACGGGGGGGCGTCAGATACGCAGTATTTT. Variable domain in full (rest from reference TRBV15 and TRBJ2-3): DAMVIQNPRYQVTQFGKPVTLSCSQTLNHNVMYWYQQKSSQAPKLLFHYYDKDFNNEADTPDNFQSRRPNTSFCFLDIRSPGLGDTAMYLCATGNGGASDTQYFGPGTRLTVL.